This T cell receptor (beta chain) derives from a study of T cells in Graves' hyperthyroidism and ophthalmopathy. Germline values: CDR1 SNHLY, CDR2 FYNNEI. This CDR3 has 15 amino acids. After removal of 3 bases from V and 5 bases from J, the junction contained 6 bases not matched to a gene. This clonotype has a count of ten or more. Antigen unknown. Patients with ophthalmopathy all had a Clinical Activity Score of at least 3, a NOSPECS grade of at least 4 and duration under 3 months. From RNA transcripts, TCR beta CDR3 regions were amplified. In the first-round RT-PCR of the TCR CDR3, the HTBI primer set was used. From the multiplex PCR reads, TCRdb called clonotypes with MiXCR, one entry per CDR3 protein. The data show approximately 570,000 distinct CDR3 sequences, just under 20% seen once. Broader study findings: Ophthalmopathy was separated from stable hyperthyroidism by a 13 V-J model.

The V call is TRBV2, the J call TRBJ1-1; 10 nucleotides line up with TRBD1. The receptor comes from a man aged 35-49 years with Graves' ophthalmopathy. Sample: blood. The CDR3 spells CASSESPGQGTEAFF. The CDR3 DNA follows: TGTGCCAGCAGTGAGAGCCCGGGACAGGGGACTGAAGCTTTCTTT.